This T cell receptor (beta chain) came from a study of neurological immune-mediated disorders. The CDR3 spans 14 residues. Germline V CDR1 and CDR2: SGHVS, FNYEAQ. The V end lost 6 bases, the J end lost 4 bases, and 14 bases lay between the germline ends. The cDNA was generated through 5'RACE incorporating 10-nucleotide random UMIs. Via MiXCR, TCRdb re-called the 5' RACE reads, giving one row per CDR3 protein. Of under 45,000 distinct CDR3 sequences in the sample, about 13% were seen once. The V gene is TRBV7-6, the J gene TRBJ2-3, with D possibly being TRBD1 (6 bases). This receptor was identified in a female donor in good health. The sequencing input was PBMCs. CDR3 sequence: CASRPQGRADTQYF. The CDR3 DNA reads TGTGCCAGCAGGCCGCAGGGGCGGGCAGATACGCAGTATTTT.